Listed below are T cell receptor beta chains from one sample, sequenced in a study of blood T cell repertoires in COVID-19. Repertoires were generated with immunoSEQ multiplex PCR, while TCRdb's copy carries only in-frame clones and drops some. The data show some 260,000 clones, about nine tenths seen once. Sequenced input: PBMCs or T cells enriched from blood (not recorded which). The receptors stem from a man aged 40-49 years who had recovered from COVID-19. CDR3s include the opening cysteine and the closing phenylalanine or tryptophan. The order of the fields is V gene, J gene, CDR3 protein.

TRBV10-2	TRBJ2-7	CASTPGGGQSPYEQYF
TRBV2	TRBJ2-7	CASSESSGGFYEQYF
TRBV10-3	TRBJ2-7	CAISDVAGKEPYEQYF
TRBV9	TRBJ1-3	CASSVDRGSGNTIYF
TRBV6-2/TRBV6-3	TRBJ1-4	CASSYGRANEKLFF
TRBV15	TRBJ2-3	CATSRGSTDTQYF
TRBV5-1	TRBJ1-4	CASSLAGDRVTEKLFF
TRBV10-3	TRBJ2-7	CAISAWDSYEQYF
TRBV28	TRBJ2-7	CASTRSYEQYF
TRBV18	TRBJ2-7	CASSPDRVEQYF
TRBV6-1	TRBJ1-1	CASSESDSELNTEAFF
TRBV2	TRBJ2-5	CASSARRTQETQYF
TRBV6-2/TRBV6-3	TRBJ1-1	CASTPDRMNTEAFF
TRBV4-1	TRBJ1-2	CASSRNRGVEGYTF
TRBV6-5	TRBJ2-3	CASPGAGGGDTQYF
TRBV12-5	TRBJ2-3	CASGLVLGGSTDTQYF
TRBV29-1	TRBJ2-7	CSAPGQGKDEQYF
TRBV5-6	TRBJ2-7	CASSSQWTGYEQYF
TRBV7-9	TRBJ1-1	CASSQRQGRAEAFF
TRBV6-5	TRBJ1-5	CASSQTTGGRQPQHF
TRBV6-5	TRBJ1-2	CASEQGAINYGYTF
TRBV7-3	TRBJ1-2	CASSLSPGQGPYGYTF
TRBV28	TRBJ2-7	CASSLPGQTYEQYF
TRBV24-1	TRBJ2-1	CATSDRKGGAYNEQFF
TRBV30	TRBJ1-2	CAWSVRVSVNYGYTF
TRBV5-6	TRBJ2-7	CASSGKGFTYEQYF
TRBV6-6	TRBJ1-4	CASKRQSNEKLFF
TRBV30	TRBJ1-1	CAWTARGLLNTEAFF
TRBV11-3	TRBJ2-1	CASSLVYRGEQFF
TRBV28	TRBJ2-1	CASSLVVNEQFF
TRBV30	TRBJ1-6	CAWSLGGGGSPLHF
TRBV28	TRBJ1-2	CASSFVAGDYGYTF
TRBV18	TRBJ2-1	CASSRGTGGRNEQFF
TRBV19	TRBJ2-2	CASSTPPRGGTGELFF
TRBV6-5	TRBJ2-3	CASSRSGSTDTQYF
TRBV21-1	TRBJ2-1	CASSFTGDRYNEQFF
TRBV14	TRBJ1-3	CASSQVTGGNTIYF
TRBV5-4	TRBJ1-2	CASSLGQGDWGYTF
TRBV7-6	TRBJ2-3	CASSSYGVDTQYF
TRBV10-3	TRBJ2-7	CAISESLRGDEQYF
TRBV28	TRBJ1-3	CASSLLRALGNTIYF
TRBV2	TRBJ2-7	CASSVNEPSEQYF
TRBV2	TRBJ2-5	CASSETQETQYF
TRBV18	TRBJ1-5	CASSLIEGEEPQHF
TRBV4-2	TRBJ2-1	CASSQDVGEDNEQFF
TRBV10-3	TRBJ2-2	CAISPGQGSTGELFF
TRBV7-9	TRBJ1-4	CASRPNRVANEKLFF
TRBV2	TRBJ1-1	CASSDYIGAFF